This entry lists 9 T cell receptor beta chains sequenced from one sample in a study of blood T cell repertoires in COVID-19. Produced via immunoSEQ multiplex PCR; TCRdb's table is partial and in-frame only. The sample lists over 60,000 clones, 81% occurring once. The material sequenced was peripheral blood. The receptors were gathered from a human donor in a cohort sampled during active COVID-19.

The chain has TRBV5-6 and TRBJ1-2; 9 positions match TRBD1. Germline V gene sequence: CDR1 SGHDT, CDR2 YYEEEE. J gave up 3 bases and V 4 bases, and 1 base lay outside the gene matches. The CDR3 has 13 residues. CDR3 bases: TGTGCCAGCAGCGGACAGGGGTACTATGGCTACACCTTC. This translates into CASSGQGYYGYTF.

Comment on this clone: The junction differs from germline at one of its ends, possibly a read error. The chain has TRBV11-3 and TRBJ1-1; tentatively, D is TRBD1 (6 bases). Germline CDR1 SGHNT, CDR2 YENEEA. The CDR3 length is 11 residues. Written as DNA, the CDR3 is TGTGCCAGCAGCTTCGGACAGCCTAGGATCTTT. It encodes CASSFGQPRIF.

The V and J genes are TRBV4-1 and TRBJ1-3; perhaps TRBD1 as D (5 bases). V lost 1 base and J lost 5, with 18 bases in between. The CDR3 spans 17 residues. Per the germline V gene, CDR1 is MGHRA and CDR2 is YSYEKL. The CDR3 coding sequence is TGCGCCAGCAGCCAAGGAAGGGGTCAGGGAGGGCGAAACACCATATATTTT. Its protein product is CASSQGRGQGGRNTIYF.

The J gene is TRBJ2-7, the V gene TRBV3-1 (or the pseudogene TRBV3-2); 11 nucleotides agree with TRBD2. This CDR3 spans 19 amino acids. The germline V gene encodes CDR1 LGHDT and CDR2 YNNKEL (reference sequence). The V and J ends lost 0 bases and 3 bases, in that order; junction bases with no gene match: 13. This chain's CDR3 is CASSQEPPGTSGDDYEQYF. The CDR3 DNA follows: TGTGCCAGCAGCCAAGAACCCCCTGGGACTAGCGGTGATGACTACGAGCAGTACTTC.

V is TRBV27 and J is TRBJ1-2, with 7 bases matching TRBD1. The ends lost 7 bases at V and 1 base at J; junction bases unmatched: 9. This CDR3 comprises 15 residues. Germline-derived CDR1 and CDR2 are MNHEY and SMNVEV (reference sequence). CDR3 sequence (DNA): TGTGCCAGCAAAAAAGGGACAGATCATAACTATGGCTACACCTTC. This sequence encodes CASKKGTDHNYGYTF.

This clone was seen only once. The chain uses TRBV7-9 and TRBJ2-3, with 8 nucleotides matching TRBD2. CDR1 is SEHNR, CDR2 FQNEAQ, per germline (reference sequence). J was trimmed by 3 bases and V by 5 bases; bases with no gene match: 10. The CDR3 is made up of 16 amino acids. CDR3 in amino acids: CASSLGGSGVTDTQYF. In DNA, the CDR3 is TGTGCCAGCAGCCTAGGAGGTAGCGGGGTGACAGATACGCAGTATTTT.

This clone has just a few counts. The genes are TRBV10-1 and TRBJ2-6; 7 nucleotides agree with TRBD1. The junction had 14 bases not matched to a gene; V was cut back by 2 bases and J by 4 bases. CDR1 and CDR2 from the germline V gene are WNHNN and SYGVQD (reference sequence). This CDR3 spans 19 amino acids. The CDR3 region is CASSEPTQGSLSGANVLTF. CDR3 nucleotide sequence: TGCGCCAGCAGTGAGCCGACACAGGGGTCGCTGTCCGGGGCCAACGTCCTGACTTTC.

V is TRBV3-1 (or the pseudogene TRBV3-2) and J is TRBJ1-2; TRBD1 matches at 7 bases. The CDR3 runs to 14 residues. Germline V gives CDR1 LGHDT, CDR2 YNNKEL (reference sequence). J lost 7 bases, V lost 0 bases, and 5 bases had no gene match. The CDR3 DNA reads as TGTGCCAGCAGCCAAGACGTAGGGGGCGGTGGCTACACCTTC. Its translation: CASSQDVGGGGYTF.

The chain links TRBV21-1 to TRBJ1-6; the table's D call of TRBD1 was not tested on the DNA. TRBV21-1 is a pseudogene. The CDR3 runs to 15 residues. The CDR3 DNA sequence: TGTGCCAGCAACCCGACAGGGGTAGTGAGGTCACCCCTCCACTTT. Its translation: CASNPTGVVRSPLHF.